A selection of T cell receptor beta chains follows, all from one sample in a study of identical twins. TCRdb reprocessed the 5' RACE reads via MiXCR and lists one record per CDR3 protein. This sample has about 500,000 distinct CDR3 sequences, with roughly 13% found just once. The sample was also reused in another study, on yellow fever vaccine responses in identical twins.

Specimen: CD4+ T cells sorted from blood. These receptors all stem from a woman younger than 30 in good health. The CDR3 runs from the conserved cysteine through the conserved F or W. Each record gives: J gene, V gene, CDR3 length, CDR3 protein.

>TRBJ2-7|TRBV19|14
CASKVGVTTYEQYF
>TRBJ2-7|TRBV20-1|14
CSASTRGSSYEQYF
>TRBJ2-7|TRBV7-9|12
CASSLTPREQYF
>TRBJ1-5|TRBV5-1|13
CASSFQGDQPQHF
>TRBJ1-2|TRBV30|13
CAWRPDRDYGYTF
>TRBJ2-7|TRBV5-1|15
CASILPKGTSYEQYF
>TRBJ2-5|TRBV5-1|15
CASSPRDSAFETQYF
>TRBJ2-5|TRBV12-3/TRBV12-4|15
CASSSRGGYQETQYF
>TRBJ2-2|TRBV5-1|16
CASSMGGTGNTGELFF
>TRBJ2-3|TRBV12-3/TRBV12-4|15
CASKTGGGRGDTQYF
>TRBJ2-7|TRBV4-3|15
CASSRGQGGSYEQYF
>TRBJ1-3|TRBV5-1|13
CASSWDGGNTIYF
>TRBJ2-3|TRBV12-3/TRBV12-4|14
CASIQGGGSDTQYF
>TRBJ2-7|TRBV20-1|15
CSARPGQGFHYEQYF
>TRBJ2-1|TRBV20-1|16
CSARVLAGGAYNEQFF
>TRBJ2-1|TRBV7-9|14
CASSLAALPNEQFF
>TRBJ1-2|TRBV12-3/TRBV12-4|13
CASSGRANYGYTF
>TRBJ2-7|TRBV7-2|15
CASSLGGQASYEQYF
>TRBJ2-7|TRBV4-2|15
CASSQGGTGGNEQYF
>TRBJ1-1|TRBV12-3/TRBV12-4|15
CASSSTGASDTEAFF
>TRBJ1-1|TRBV7-8|13
CASSLDLGSEAFF
>TRBJ1-5|TRBV6-1|14
CASTHRASNQPQHF
>TRBJ2-1|TRBV12-3/TRBV12-4|15
CASSSSSGGFPEQFF
>TRBJ2-3|TRBV7-8|12
CASSFARDTQYF
>TRBJ2-7|TRBV2|14
CASSAEQGNYEQYF
>TRBJ2-5|TRBV28|17
CASRSYGNSDSGETQYF
>TRBJ1-5|TRBV12-3/TRBV12-4|16
CASSFSRVRDNQPQHF
>TRBJ2-1|TRBV20-1|18
CSAREAPIAASSYNEQFF
>TRBJ1-2|TRBV6-4|13
CASSEGRNYGYTF
>TRBJ2-2|TRBV27|11
CARRDPGELFF
>TRBJ2-7|TRBV7-7|13
CASSIDRGDEQYF
>TRBJ1-1|TRBV5-1|15
CASSLHSTGDTEAFF
>TRBJ2-1|TRBV3-1|15
CASSPLAGATAEQFF
>TRBJ2-2|TRBV12-3/TRBV12-4|19
CASSFISSGRAPDTGELFF
>TRBJ2-1|TRBV6-1|16
CASRPPGLAAYNEQFF
>TRBJ2-7|TRBV2|14
CASSAGTGVNEQYF